This T cell receptor (beta chain) was sequenced during a study of T-cell reconstitution after alpha-beta-depleted transplantation in children. General study points: From surviving recipient T cells and thymic progenitors came the high day-60 TCRbeta diversity observed in some patients. The authors attributed T-cell counts and diversity one year after transplant mostly to newly produced T cells. The study reportedly traced alpha-beta T cells about two months after transplant to several hundred expanded graft clones.

It was with unique molecular identifiers that the TCRbeta library was prepared. From the PCR reads, TCRdb called clonotypes with MiXCR, one entry per CDR3 protein. The sample lists 600,000 to 700,000 distinct CDR3 sequences, around 12% occurring once. This clonotype was observed a handful of times. Its antigen is currently unknown. This CDR3 contains 16 residues. The germline CDR1 and CDR2 sequences are DFQATT and SNEGSKA (reference sequence). V was cut by 6 bases and J by 2 bases, with 17 bases left in between. The rearrangement links TRBV20-1 to TRBJ1-6, with D possibly being TRBD1 (6 bases). This clonotype was sampled from a girl aged 2 to 10 with congenital amegakaryocytic thrombocytopenia, due to receive a stem cell transplant. Sample: PBMCs, taken before TCRalphabeta/CD19-depleted stem cell transplant. The CDR3 spells CSAISGGDTYNSPLHF. For the CDR3, the DNA is TGCAGTGCCATCTCCGGGGGCGACACCTATAATTCACCCCTCCACTTT.